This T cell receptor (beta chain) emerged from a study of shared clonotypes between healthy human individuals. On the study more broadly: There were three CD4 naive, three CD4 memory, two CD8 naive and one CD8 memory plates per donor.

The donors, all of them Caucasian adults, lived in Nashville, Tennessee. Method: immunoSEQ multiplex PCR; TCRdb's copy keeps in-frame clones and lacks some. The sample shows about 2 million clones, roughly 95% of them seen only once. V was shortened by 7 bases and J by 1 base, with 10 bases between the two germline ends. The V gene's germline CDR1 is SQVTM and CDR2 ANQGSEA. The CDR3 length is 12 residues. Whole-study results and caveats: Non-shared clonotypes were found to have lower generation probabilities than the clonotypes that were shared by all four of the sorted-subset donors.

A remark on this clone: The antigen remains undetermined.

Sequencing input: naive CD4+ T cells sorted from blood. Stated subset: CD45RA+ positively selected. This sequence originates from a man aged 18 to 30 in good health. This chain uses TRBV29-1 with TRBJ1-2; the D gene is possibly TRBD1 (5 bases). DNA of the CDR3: TGCAGCGCCGGACAAAATAACTATGGCTACACCTTC. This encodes CSAGQNNYGYTF.